The source of this TCR beta chain is a study of T cells in Graves' hyperthyroidism and ophthalmopathy (dated by TCRdb to between 2018 and 2021). In the study overall: Peripheral blood was collected at initial diagnosis, before any treatment. To identify distinguishing TCR V-J signatures, a discovery cohort of some 100 patients was used, comprising roughly 45 with Graves' ophthalmopathy and 57 with stable Graves' hyperthyroidism. Prospective prediction of ophthalmopathy was tested in an independent validation cohort consisting of 18 to 20 hyperthyroidism patients and around 16 patients who later progressed to ophthalmopathy. The 100 discovery patients were randomly split 7:3 into training and test sets. In several Graves' hyperthyroidism patients, the study also compared T-cell repertoires from thyroid tissue with T-cell repertoires from blood. Following sampling, methimazole starting at 30 mg daily was given to hyperthyroidism patients, and high-dose intravenous methylprednisolone was given to ophthalmopathy patients. According to the paper, TCR Vbeta CDR3 sequencing was carried out on over 130 peripheral blood samples, which came from about 45 ophthalmopathy, 75 or so hyperthyroidism and approximately 17 progressor patients.

This clonotype has ten or more counts. The antigen this receptor binds is unknown. Base qualities are not provided; no much larger clone lies one nucleotide away. The study at large found these results: A model built on a 13 V-J signature distinguished ophthalmopathy from stable hyperthyroidism, reaching roughly 88% sensitivity and around 81% specificity in cross-validation and 80%/75% in testing. No statistical method was used to set the sample size in advance, and investigators knew the group allocation. During validation, the model predicted progression to ophthalmopathy a median of approximately 6 months ahead of onset, with almost 71% sensitivity and 72% to 85% specificity. Most expanded thyroid clonotypes (frequency above 0.001) were also detected in blood, a finding suggesting that blood repertoires may reflect thyroid immune responses.

Graves' hyperthyroidism was defined as stable when no progression to ophthalmopathy occurred over 18 months of follow-up. Hyperthyroidism patients were aged 18 to 65 years and newly diagnosed, with disease duration of less than 2 months. The study excluded patients with uncontrolled infections, other autoimmune diseases, pregnancy or lactation. Diagnoses were established on the basis of clinical symptoms, serum thyroxine and TRAb, thyroid ultrasound, and orbital computed tomography. PBMCs were separated from approximately 9.9 ml of fresh peripheral blood using Ficoll-Paque density gradient centrifugation. Total RNA was extracted with Trizol reagent, and quality was checked on an Agilent 2100 Bioanalyzer. CDR1 MNHNS and CDR2 SASEGT were looked up in the germline V gene. Trimming removed 7 bases from V and 4 bases from J; the gene matches leave 3 bases unexplained. From cysteine to phenylalanine, the CDR3 is 12 amino acids long. The only DNA kept is the CDR3, 36 bases in frame from the first base.

The TCR beta CDR3 regions were amplified from the RNA transcripts. For the first round of RT-PCR on the TCR CDR3, the HTBI primer set was used together with the Qiagen OneStep RT-PCR kit. The libraries were constructed in a second round of multiplex PCR and then size-selected and purified. The libraries were sequenced on an Illumina HiSeq2000 using paired-end 100 bp reads. On the study's bioinformatics: Raw data were processed with SOAPnuke, discarding reads with adapters, uncalled bases, mean Phred below 15, or no exact constant-primer or identifier match. High-quality paired reads were merged using COPE v1.2.5, and each unique nucleotide sequence was defined as a clonotype. MiTCR v1.1 was used to align the clonotypes against IMGT TRBV, TRBD and TRBJ reference segments. Analysis was restricted to V-J combinations with a frequency above 0.0001, which covered 98% to 99.2% of repertoires. A TCS score was defined as the ratio between F50 (clonal expansion) and ExV (chaos), using BLOSUM62-based TCRdist between CDR3 peptides within each V-J. Welch's t-statistics and random forest reduced fewer than 550 V-J features to about 13, which were used in a naive Bayes classifier (R e1071). TCRdb reran the public reads through fastp at Q25 and MiXCR, keeping productive beta chains. One record per CDR3 amino acid sequence lists the most common genes and DNA. The V and J calls shown here were made by TCRdb, not taken from the authors' results. This sample comprises approximately 510,000 distinct CDR3 sequences, less than 25% of them detected only once. Approximately 26% of the sample is in the top ten clones.

Sequenced material: blood. The sequence joins TRBV6-1 to TRBJ1-1; 7 central bases correspond to TRBD1. The sequence was obtained from a man younger than 35 with Graves' hyperthyroidism. In nucleotide form, the sequence is TGTGCCAGCAAACAGGGGAGCACTGAAGCTTTCTTT. The encoded protein is CASKQGSTEAFF.